The T cell receptor (delta chain) under discussion was sequenced for a study of gamma-delta chains in newborns, infants, children. Study-wide context: Innate gammadelta T cells reportedly expand polyclonally right after birth, driven by microbial exposure, per the title.

TCRdb re-called clones from the reads using CATT. The repertoire holds around 8,100 delta-chain clones, with approximately 3.6% as singletons. The CDR3 is made up of 17 amino acids. CDR1 is GEAIGNYY, CDR2 EKD, per germline. Of note for this clone: At residue 15, the TCRdb protein departs from the DNA translation, so the protein shown here was derived from the DNA itself.

This chain connects TRDV2 to TRDJ3; 10 bases match TRDD3. Sequencing input: blood. The clonotype comes from a child who was a newborn, infant or young child, either healthy, febrile or measles-vaccinated (not recorded which). The CDR3 spells CACDNTGGFWDTRQVFF. In DNA form, the CDR3 reads TGTGCCTGTGACAATACTGGGGGATTCTGGGACACCCGACAGGTGTTTTTC.